This TCR beta chain was recorded in a study of T cells in Graves' hyperthyroidism and ophthalmopathy. Findings and caveats of the study: Classification by a 13 V-J model distinguished ophthalmopathy from stable hyperthyroidism.

With 1 base removed from V and 3 bases from J, the gap between germline ends came to 10 bases. Germline values: CDR1 MDHEN, CDR2 SYDVKM. The CDR3 runs to 15 residues. TCR beta CDR3 regions were amplified from RNA transcripts. HTBI primers were employed in a first-round RT-PCR of the TCR CDR3. In TCRdb, the multiplex PCR reads were re-called with MiXCR into one record per CDR3 protein. The sample includes a few hundred thousand distinct CDR3 sequences, 15% to 18% of them seen just once. Hyperthyroidism in the patients, aged 18 to 65, was newly diagnosed and under 2 months in duration. Thyroid ultrasound and orbital computed tomography, with clinical symptoms and serum thyroxine and TRAb, informed diagnoses. This clonotype was counted only a few times. The target antigen is unknown.

The receptor was isolated from a woman aged 30 to 39 with Graves' hyperthyroidism. The sample was blood. This rearrangement joins TRBV28 to TRBJ1-5; no reliable D call. This CDR3 is CASSLSQPNNQPQHF. The CDR3 nucleotides are TGTGCCAGCAGTTTATCACAGCCCAACAATCAGCCCCAGCATTTT.